Below are 5 T cell receptor beta chains sequenced from a single sample in a study of blood T cell repertoires in COVID-19. Data came from immunoSEQ multiplex PCR; TCRdb stores just in-frame clones and leaves some out. The sample yields some 300,000 clones, about 88% seen once. The sequencing sample was made of PBMCs or T cells enriched from blood (not recorded which). Source of these receptors: a woman aged 25-40 years who had recovered from COVID-19.

This clone was found once. The chain joins TRBV15 to TRBJ1-1; D call uncertain. The germline CDR1 and CDR2 sequences are LNHNV and YYDKDF (reference sequence). The CDR3 totals 14 residues. Trimming left V 0 bases short and J 4 bases short, with 9 bases between. The CDR3 spells CATSRDRVGTEAFF. The CDR3 nucleotides read TGTGCCACCAGCAGAGATCGGGTGGGCACTGAAGCTTTCTTT. Drawing the rest from reference TRBV15 and TRBJ1-1, the complete variable domain is DAMVIQNPRYQVTQFGKPVTLSCSQTLNHNVMYWYQQKSSQAPKLLFHYYDKDFNNEADTPDNFQSRRPNTSFCFLDIRSPGLGDTAMYLCATSRDRVGTEAFFGQGTRLTVV.

CDR3 nucleotides: TGTGCCAGTACCTCCGGGGTATTGGGGGCCGGTCAGCCCCAGCATTTT. Translated: CASTSGVLGAGQPQHF. The chain uses TRBV19 and TRBJ1-5; D possibly corresponds to TRBD1 (6 bases). V lost 7 bases and J 6 bases, leaving 22 bases between the germline ends. Germline CDR1 and CDR2: LNHDA and SQIVND (reference sequence). This CDR3 spans 16 amino acids.

J is TRBJ1-5 and V is TRBV7-2, with 7 bases matching TRBD1. This CDR3 region has 16 residues. J gave up 2 bases and V 4 bases, and 8 bases lay outside the gene matches. Germline CDR1 is SGHTA and CDR2 is FQGNSA. CDR3 protein: CASSSTGTNGNQPQHF. CDR3 sequence (DNA): TGTGCCAGCAGCTCGACAGGGACCAACGGCAATCAGCCCCAGCATTTT.

This clone has only a few counts. The chain carries TRBV10-3 and TRBJ2-5; 7 bases are shared with TRBD2. The junction had 12 bases not matched to a gene; V was cut back by 3 bases and J by 5 bases. CDR1 and CDR2 (germline): ENHRY, SYGVKD. The CDR3 contains 16 residues. In DNA, the CDR3 is TGTGCCATCAGTGATGACCAGCGGGGAGGCATGGAGACCCAGTACTTC. It codes for CAISDDQRGGMETQYF.

The chain recombines TRBV19 with TRBJ1-1; D gene ambiguous. The CDR3 covers 13 residues. V dropped 2 bases and J dropped 1 base, with 5 bases sitting between them. CDR1 LNHDA and CDR2 SQIVND come from the germline V gene (reference sequence). The CDR3 DNA reads TGTGCCAGTAGTATAAATAAGAACACTGAAGCTTTCTTT. Amino acids: CASSINKNTEAFF.